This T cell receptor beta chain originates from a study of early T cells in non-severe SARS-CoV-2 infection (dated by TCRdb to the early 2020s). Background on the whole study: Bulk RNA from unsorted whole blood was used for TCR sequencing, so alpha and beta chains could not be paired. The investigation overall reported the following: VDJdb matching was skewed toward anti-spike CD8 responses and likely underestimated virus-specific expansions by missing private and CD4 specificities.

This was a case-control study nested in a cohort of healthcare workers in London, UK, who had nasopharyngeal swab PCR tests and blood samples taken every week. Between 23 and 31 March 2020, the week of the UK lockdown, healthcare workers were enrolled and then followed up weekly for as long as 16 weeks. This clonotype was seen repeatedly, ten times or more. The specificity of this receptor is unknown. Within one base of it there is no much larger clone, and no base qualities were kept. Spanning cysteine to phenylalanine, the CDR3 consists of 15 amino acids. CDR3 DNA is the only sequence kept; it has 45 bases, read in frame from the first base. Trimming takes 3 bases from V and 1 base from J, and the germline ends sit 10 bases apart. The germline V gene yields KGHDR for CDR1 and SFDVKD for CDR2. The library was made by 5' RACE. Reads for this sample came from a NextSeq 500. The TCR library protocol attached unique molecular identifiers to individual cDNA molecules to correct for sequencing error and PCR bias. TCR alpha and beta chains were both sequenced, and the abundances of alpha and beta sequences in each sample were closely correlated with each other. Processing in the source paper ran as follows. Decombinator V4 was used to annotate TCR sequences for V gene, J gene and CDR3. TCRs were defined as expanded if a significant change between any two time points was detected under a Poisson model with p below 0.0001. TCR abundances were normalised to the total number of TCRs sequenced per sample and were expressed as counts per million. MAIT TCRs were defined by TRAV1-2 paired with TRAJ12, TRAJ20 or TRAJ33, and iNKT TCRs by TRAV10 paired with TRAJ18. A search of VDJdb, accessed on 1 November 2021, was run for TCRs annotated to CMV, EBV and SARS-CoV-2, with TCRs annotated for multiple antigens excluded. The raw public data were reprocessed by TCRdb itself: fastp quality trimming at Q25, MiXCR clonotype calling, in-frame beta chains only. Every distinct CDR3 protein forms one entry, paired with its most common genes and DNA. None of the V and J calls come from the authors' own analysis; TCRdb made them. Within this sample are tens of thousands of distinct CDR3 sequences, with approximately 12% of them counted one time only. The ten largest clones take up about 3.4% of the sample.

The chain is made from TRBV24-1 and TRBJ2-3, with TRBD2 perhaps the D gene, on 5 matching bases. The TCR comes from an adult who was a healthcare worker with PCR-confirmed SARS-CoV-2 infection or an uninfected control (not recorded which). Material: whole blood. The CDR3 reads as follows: CATSDPNGGTDTQYF. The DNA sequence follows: TGTGCCACCAGTGATCCCAACGGGGGCACAGATACGCAGTATTTT.